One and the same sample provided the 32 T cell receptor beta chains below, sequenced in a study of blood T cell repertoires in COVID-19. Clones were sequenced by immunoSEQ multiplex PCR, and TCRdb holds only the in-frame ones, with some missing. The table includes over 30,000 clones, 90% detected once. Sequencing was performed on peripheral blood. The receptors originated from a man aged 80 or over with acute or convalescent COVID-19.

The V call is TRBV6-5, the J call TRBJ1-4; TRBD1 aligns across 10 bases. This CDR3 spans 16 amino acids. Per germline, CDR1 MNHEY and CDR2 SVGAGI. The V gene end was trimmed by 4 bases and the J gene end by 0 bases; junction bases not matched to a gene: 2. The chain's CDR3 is CASSSGQGATNEKLFF. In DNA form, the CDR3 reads TGTGCCAGCAGTTCTGGACAGGGGGCAACTAATGAAAAACTGTTTTTT.

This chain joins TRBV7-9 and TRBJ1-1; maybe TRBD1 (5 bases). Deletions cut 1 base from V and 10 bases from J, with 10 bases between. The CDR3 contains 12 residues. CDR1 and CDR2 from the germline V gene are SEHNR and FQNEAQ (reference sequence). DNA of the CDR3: TGTGCCAGCAGCTTAGGGGGGGTAGGAGCTTTCTTT. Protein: CASSLGGVGAFF.

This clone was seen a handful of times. CDR3 amino acids: CASSDTDSSYNEQFF. In nucleotides, the CDR3 is TGTGCCAGCAGTGACACGGACAGTTCCTACAATGAGCAGTTCTTC. J is TRBJ2-1 and V is TRBV6-4; D is perhaps TRBD1 (6 bases). V lost 2 bases to trimming and J lost 1 base, with 9 bases between them. CDR1 is MRHNA, CDR2 SNTAGT, per germline. CDR3 length: 15 residues.

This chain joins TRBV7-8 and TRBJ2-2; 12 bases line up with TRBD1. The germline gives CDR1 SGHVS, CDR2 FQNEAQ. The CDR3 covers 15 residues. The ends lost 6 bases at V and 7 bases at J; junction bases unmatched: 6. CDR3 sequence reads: CASRPWDRGHGELFF. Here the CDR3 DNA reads TGTGCCAGCAGACCTTGGGACAGGGGGCACGGGGAGCTGTTTTTT.

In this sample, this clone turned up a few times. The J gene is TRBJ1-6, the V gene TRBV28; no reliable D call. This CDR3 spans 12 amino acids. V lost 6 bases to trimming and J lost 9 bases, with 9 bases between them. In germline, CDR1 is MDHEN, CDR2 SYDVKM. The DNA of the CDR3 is TGTGCCAGCAGCTTACAAGCTTCACCCCTCCACTTT. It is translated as CASSLQASPLHF.

The CDR3 loop reads CASSPDRQREQFF. The CDR3, as DNA: TGTGCCAGCAGTCCTGACAGGCAGAGGGAGCAGTTCTTC. The chain carries TRBV6-5 and TRBJ2-1, with D perhaps TRBD1 (6 bases). Germline assignment: CDR1 MNHEY and CDR2 SVGAGI. The V and J ends lost 5 bases and 10 bases respectively, with 15 bases between them. The length of the CDR3 is 13 residues.

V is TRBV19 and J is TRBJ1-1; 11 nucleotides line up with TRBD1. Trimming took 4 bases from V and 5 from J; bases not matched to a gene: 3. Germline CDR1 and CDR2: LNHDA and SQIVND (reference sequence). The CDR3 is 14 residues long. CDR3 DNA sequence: TGTGCCAGTAGTACCCGGGACAGGGGGACTGAAGCTTTCTTT. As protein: CASSTRDRGTEAFF.

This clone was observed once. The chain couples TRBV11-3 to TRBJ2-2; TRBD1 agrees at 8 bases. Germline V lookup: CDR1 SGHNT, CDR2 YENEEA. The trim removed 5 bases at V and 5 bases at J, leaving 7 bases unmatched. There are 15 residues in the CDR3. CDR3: CASSPDRGRTGELFF. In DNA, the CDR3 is TGTGCCAGCAGCCCCGACAGGGGAAGAACCGGGGAGCTGTTTTTT.

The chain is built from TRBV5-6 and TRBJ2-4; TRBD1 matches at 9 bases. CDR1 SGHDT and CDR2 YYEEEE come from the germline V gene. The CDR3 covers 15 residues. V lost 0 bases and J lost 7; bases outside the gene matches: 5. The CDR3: CASSLVGTGMNIQYF. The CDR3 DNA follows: TGTGCCAGCAGCTTGGTGGGGACAGGGATGAACATTCAGTACTTC. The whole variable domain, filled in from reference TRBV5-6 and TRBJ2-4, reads DAGVTQSPTHLIKTRGQQVTLRCSPKSGHDTVSWYQQALGQGPQFIFQYYEEEERQRGNFPDRFSGHQFPNYSSELNVNALLLGDSALYLCASSLVGTGMNIQYFGAGTRLSVL.

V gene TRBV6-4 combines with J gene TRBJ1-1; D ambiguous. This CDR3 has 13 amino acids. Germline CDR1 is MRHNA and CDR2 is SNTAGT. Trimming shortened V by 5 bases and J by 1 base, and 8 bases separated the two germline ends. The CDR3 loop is CASSLTTNTEAFF. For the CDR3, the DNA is TGTGCCAGCAGTTTAACAACGAACACTGAAGCTTTCTTT.

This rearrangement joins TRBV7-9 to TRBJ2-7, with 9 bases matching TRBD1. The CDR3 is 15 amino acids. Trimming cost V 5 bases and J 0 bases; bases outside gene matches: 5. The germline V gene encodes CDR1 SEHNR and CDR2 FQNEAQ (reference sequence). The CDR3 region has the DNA TGTGCCAGCAGCACGCCACAGGGGGCCTCCTACGAGCAGTACTTC. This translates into CASSTPQGASYEQYF.

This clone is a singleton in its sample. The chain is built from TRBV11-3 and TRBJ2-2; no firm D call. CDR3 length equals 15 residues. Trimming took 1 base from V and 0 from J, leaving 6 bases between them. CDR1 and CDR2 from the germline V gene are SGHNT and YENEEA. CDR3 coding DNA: TGTGCCAGCAGCTTAGGGCACCCGAACACCGGGGAGCTGTTTTTT. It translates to CASSLGHPNTGELFF.

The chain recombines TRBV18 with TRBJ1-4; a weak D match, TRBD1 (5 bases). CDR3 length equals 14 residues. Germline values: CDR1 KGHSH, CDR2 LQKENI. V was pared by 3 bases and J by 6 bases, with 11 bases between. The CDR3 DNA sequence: TGTGCCAGCTCACCGGGGCAGGGTTATGAAAAACTGTTTTTT. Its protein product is CASSPGQGYEKLFF.

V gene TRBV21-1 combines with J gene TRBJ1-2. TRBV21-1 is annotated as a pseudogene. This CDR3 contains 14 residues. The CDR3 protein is CASSKDGGEFGYTF. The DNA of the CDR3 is TGTGCCAGCAGCAAAGATGGAGGGGAATTTGGCTACACCTTC.

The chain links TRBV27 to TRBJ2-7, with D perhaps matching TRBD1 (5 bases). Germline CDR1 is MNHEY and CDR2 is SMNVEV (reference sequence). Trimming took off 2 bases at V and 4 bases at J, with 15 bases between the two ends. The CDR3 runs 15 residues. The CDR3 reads CASSLGAAPPYEQYF. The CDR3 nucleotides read TGTGCCAGCAGTTTAGGGGCAGCCCCCCCTTACGAGCAGTACTTC.

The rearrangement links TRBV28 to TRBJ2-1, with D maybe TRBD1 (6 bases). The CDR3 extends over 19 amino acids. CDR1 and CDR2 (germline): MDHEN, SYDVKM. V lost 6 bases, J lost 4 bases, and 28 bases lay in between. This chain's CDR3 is CASRTTGSLSRGRYNEQFF. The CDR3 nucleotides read TGTGCCAGCAGGACTACCGGGTCCCTAAGCAGGGGACGATACAATGAGCAGTTCTTC.

CDR3 protein: CATSDSWSGGTTDTQYF. Written as DNA, the CDR3 is TGTGCCACCAGTGATAGTTGGAGCGGGGGGACCACAGATACGCAGTATTTT. The chain joins TRBV24-1 to TRBJ2-3, with 9 bases that match TRBD2. Germline CDR1 and CDR2: KGHDR and SFDVKD. The J segment lost 2 bases and the V segment lost 3 bases, leaving 8 bases of the junction unmatched. The CDR3 extends over 17 amino acids.

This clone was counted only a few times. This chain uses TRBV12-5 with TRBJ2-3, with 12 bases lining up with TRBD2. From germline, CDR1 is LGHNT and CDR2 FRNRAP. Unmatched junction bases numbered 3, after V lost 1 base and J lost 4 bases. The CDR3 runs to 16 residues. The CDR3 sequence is CASGLGSSGGADTQYF. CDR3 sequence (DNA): TGTGCTAGTGGTTTGGGGTCTAGCGGGGGGGCAGATACGCAGTATTTT. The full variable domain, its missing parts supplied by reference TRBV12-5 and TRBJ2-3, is DARVTQTPRHKVTEMGQEVTMRCQPILGHNTVFWYRQTMMQGLELLAYFRNRAPLDDSGMPKDRFSAEMPDATLATLKIQPSEPRDSAVYFCASGLGSSGGADTQYFGPGTRLTVL.

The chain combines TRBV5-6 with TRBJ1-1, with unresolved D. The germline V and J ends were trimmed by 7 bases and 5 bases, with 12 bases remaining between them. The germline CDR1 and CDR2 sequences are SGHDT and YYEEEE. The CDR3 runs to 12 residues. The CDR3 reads CASAVGFTEAFF. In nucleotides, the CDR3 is TGTGCCAGCGCGGTTGGGTTTACTGAAGCTTTCTTT.

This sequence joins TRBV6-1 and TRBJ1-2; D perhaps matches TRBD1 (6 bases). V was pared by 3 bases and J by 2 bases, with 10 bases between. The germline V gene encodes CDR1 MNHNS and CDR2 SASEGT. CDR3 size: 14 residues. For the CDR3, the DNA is TGTGCCAGCAGTGATCCCAGGGGAAACTATGGCTACACCTTC. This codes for CASSDPRGNYGYTF.

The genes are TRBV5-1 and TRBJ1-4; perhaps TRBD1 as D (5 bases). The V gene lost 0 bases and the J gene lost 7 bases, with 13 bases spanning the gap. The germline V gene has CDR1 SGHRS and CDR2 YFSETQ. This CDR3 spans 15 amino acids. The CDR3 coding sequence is TGCGCCAGCAGCTTGGTTCCGGGGGGTGGTGAAAAACTGTTTTTT. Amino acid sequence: CASSLVPGGGEKLFF.

The DNA for the CDR3 is TGTGCCAGCAGCAACCACAGGGGTAACGGCTATGGCTACACCTTC. This encodes CASSNHRGNGYGYTF. The chain joins TRBV21-1 to TRBJ1-2; the DNA was not compared with TRBD1, the D call given in the table. TRBV21-1 is labeled a pseudogene. This CDR3 has 15 amino acids.

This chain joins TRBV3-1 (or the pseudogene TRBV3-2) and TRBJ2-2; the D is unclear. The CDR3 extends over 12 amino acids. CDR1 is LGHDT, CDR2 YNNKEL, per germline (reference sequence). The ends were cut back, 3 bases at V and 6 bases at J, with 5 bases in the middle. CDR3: CASSHLAGELFF. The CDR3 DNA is TGTGCCAGCAGCCACTTAGCCGGGGAGCTGTTTTTT.

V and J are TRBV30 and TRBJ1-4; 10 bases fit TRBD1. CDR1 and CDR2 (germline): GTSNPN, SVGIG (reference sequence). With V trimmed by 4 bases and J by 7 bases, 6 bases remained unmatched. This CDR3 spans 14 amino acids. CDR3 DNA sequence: TGTGCCTGGACAGTGACAGGGGGCTTTGAAAAACTGTTTTTT. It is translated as CAWTVTGGFEKLFF.

CDR3 in amino acids: CASSLTGGFRDTQYF. In nucleotides, the CDR3 is TGCGCCAGCAGCCTCACAGGGGGTTTCAGAGATACGCAGTATTTT. The chain carries TRBV5-1 and TRBJ2-3; 8 bases fit TRBD1. V was pared by 4 bases and J by 5 bases, with 9 bases of the junction left unmatched. This CDR3 has 15 residues. Germline values: CDR1 SGHRS, CDR2 YFSETQ. Full variable domain (missing parts from reference TRBV5-1 and TRBJ2-3): KAGVTQTPRYLIKTRGQQVTLSCSPISGHRSVSWYQQTPGQGLQFLFEYFSETQRNKGNFPGRFSGRQFSNSRSEMNVSTLELGDSALYLCASSLTGGFRDTQYFGPGTRLTVL.

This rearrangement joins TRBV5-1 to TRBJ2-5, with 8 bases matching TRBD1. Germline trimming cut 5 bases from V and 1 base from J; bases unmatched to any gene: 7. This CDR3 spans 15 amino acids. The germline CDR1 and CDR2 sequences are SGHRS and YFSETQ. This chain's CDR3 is CASSSTGGTQETQYF. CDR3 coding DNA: TGCGCCAGCAGTAGCACAGGGGGGACCCAAGAGACCCAGTACTTC. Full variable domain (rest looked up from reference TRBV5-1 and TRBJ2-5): KAGVTQTPRYLIKTRGQQVTLSCSPISGHRSVSWYQQTPGQGLQFLFEYFSETQRNKGNFPGRFSGRQFSNSRSEMNVSTLELGDSALYLCASSSTGGTQETQYFGPGTRLLVL.

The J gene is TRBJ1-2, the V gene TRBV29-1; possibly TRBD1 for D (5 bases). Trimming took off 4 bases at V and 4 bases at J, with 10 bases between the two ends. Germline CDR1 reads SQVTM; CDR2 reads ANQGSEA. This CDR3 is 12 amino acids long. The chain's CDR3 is CSVGRGSYGYTF. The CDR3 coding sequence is TGCAGCGTTGGGAGGGGATCCTATGGCTACACCTTC.

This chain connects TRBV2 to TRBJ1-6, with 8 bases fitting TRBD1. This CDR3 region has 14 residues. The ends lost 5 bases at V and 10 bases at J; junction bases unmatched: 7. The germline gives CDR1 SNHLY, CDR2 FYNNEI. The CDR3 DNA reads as TGTGCCAGCAGTTCCCAGGGGGCAATCTCACCCCTCCACTTT. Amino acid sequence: CASSSQGAISPLHF. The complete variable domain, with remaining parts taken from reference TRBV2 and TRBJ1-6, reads EPEVTQTPSHQVTQMGQEVILRCVPISNHLYFYWYRQILGQKVEFLVSFYNNEISEKSEIFDDQFSVERPDGSNFTLKIRSTKLEDSAMYFCASSSQGAISPLHFGNGTRLTVT.

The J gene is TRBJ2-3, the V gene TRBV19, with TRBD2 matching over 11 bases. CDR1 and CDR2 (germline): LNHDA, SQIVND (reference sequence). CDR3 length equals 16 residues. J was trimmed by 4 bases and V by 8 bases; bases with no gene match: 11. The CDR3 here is CASAPLAGGLADTQYF. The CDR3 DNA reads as TGTGCCAGTGCACCCTTAGCGGGGGGGCTCGCAGATACGCAGTATTTT.

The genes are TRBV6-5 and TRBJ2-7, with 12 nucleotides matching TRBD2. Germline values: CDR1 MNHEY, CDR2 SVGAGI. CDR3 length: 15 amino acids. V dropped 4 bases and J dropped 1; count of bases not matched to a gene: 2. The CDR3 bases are TGTGCCAGCAGTTCTAGCGGGGGGGGATCCTACGAGCAGTACTTC. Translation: CASSSSGGGSYEQYF.

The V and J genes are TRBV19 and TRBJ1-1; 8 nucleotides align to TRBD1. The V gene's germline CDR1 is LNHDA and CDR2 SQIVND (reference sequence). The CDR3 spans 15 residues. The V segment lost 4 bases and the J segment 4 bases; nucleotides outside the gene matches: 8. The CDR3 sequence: CASSNGQGWGTEAFF. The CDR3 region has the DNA TGTGCCAGTAGTAATGGACAGGGATGGGGCACTGAAGCTTTCTTT.

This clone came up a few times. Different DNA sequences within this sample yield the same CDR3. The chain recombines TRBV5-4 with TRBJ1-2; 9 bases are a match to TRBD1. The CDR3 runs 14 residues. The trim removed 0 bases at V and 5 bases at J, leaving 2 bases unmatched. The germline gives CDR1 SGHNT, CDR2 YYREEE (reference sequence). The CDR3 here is CASSLDRGLYGYTF. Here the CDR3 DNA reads TGTGCCAGCAGCTTGGACAGGGGGCTTTATGGCTACACCTTC.